The 3 T cell receptor beta chains in this list originate from one sample, sequenced in a study of PD-1 blockade in classical Hodgkin lymphoma. Some clones are missing from TCRdb's copy, which holds only in-frame ones; the method was immunoSEQ multiplex PCR. Among several thousand clones listed, roughly three quarters were seen once. Time point described: cycle 4 day 1 (C4D1), after more than 5 weeks of nivolumab. With no exception, relapse followed autologous stem cell transplantation in all patients, and brentuximab vedotin exposure varied. Sequencing was performed on peripheral blood mononuclear cells (PBMCs), taken before the fourth cycle of nivolumab. The origin of the receptors is a human donor with classical Hodgkin lymphoma.

This chain uses TRBV4-1 with TRBJ2-3; D may match TRBD1 or TRBD2 (5 bases each). V was cut by 7 bases and J by 4 bases, with 12 bases left in between. CDR1 is MGHRA and CDR2 is YSYEKL in the germline V gene. The CDR3 runs to 13 residues. The CDR3 DNA reads as TGCGCCAGCAAGGGCAGGGAGCCAGATACGCAGTATTTT. It translates to CASKGREPDTQYF.

This chain joins TRBV29-1 and TRBJ2-1, with TRBD1 matching 8 bases. The CDR3 extends over 14 amino acids. V gave up 4 bases and J gave up 5 bases; unmatched junction bases: 7. Germline values: CDR1 SQVTM, CDR2 ANQGSEA. The CDR3 DNA reads TGCAGCGTTGTGGACAGGGTGGTTAACAATGAGCAGTTCTTC. Amino acids: CSVVDRVVNNEQFF.

V and J are TRBV4-1 and TRBJ2-6; 8 nucleotides line up with TRBD2. Germline lookup yields CDR1 MGHRA and CDR2 YSYEKL. There are 16 residues in the CDR3. V shed 4 bases and J 3 bases; nucleotides not matched to a gene: 5. CDR3: CASSPGLGLGANVLTF. The CDR3 region has the DNA TGCGCCAGCAGCCCGGGACTAGGGCTTGGGGCCAACGTCCTGACTTTC.